These 3 T cell receptor beta chains were sequenced from one sample in a study of tumor and adjacent non-tumor tissue in lung cancer. TCRbeta libraries were built with three rounds of nested PCR, modified from ARM-PCR. TCRdb fed the multiplex PCR reads into MiXCR, producing one record per CDR3 protein. The top ten hold roughly 30% of the sample, which has about 48,000 distinct CDR3 sequences, around 60% seen once. No cell sorting was done before RNA was extracted from the tissue. This non-tumor lung sample came from over 3 cm beyond the tumor edge. The sequenced sample consisted of distant non-tumor lung tissue. The receptor source for this set is a woman in her seventies with non-small cell lung cancer.

Comment on this clonotype: The junction shows a germline mismatch at one end, possibly a read error. The CDR3 sequence: CASSYSGGTHYPGTQYF. The DNA of the CDR3 is TGTGCAAGCAGTTACTCTGGAGGGACTCACTACCCAGGCACGCAGTATTTT. V is TRBV6-5 and J is TRBJ2-3; TRBD2 might be the D (6 bases). From germline, CDR1 is MNHEY and CDR2 SVGAGI. The CDR3 runs to 17 residues.

With respect to this clonotype: An end of the junction differs from the germline gene, which may be a read error. The rearrangement links TRBV5-1 to TRBJ2-1; 7 nucleotides match TRBD2. Germline V gene lookup returns CDR1 SGHRS and CDR2 YFSETQ. This CDR3 is 17 amino acids long. In DNA form, the CDR3 reads TGCGCCAACAGCAAAAGTAGCGGGCCCAGCTCCTATAATGAGCAGTTCTTC. Its protein product is CANSKSSGPSSYNEQFF.

Turning to this clonotype: With a much larger clone just one base away, this may be a read error. The V and J genes are TRBV11-2 and TRBJ2-7; D is undetermined. This CDR3 has 12 amino acids. CDR1 and CDR2 from the germline V gene are SGHAT and FQNNGV. Here the CDR3 DNA reads TGTGCCAGGAGCTCCCCCAGCTACGAGCAGTACTTC. The encoded protein is CARSSPSYEQYF.